This T cell receptor (beta chain) derives from a study of cytomegalovirus exposure and HLA in healthy donors. Whole-study context: HLA-typed donors were the source of about 81 million unique TCRs held in an early data release. Study observations and caveats: Association of a missense DCLRE1C variant with TCR beta V- and J-gene trimming was reported in a later analysis.

This clone was observed a single time. Its target is not known. The study ran its PCR with 60 Vbeta and 13 Jbeta primers. Sequenced by immunoSEQ multiplex PCR; TCRdb stores in-frame clones only, minus some. The sample carries about 160,000 clones, about 80% recorded once. CDR1 is MNHEY, CDR2 SVGAGI, per germline. Trimming cost V 5 bases and J 7 bases; bases outside gene matches: 5. The CDR3 runs to 15 residues. Sequencing used PBMCs. The chain employs TRBV6-5 and TRBJ1-6, with TRBD1 matching over 10 bases. This sequence was found in a man between 25 and 39 years old in good health and CMV-seronegative. In DNA form, the CDR3 reads TGTGCCAGCAGTCGGAGACAGGGGGCGAATTCACCCCTCCACTTT. Protein product: CASSRRQGANSPLHF.